This T cell receptor beta chain is from a study of blood T cell repertoires in COVID-19. Germline lookup yields CDR1 LNHDA and CDR2 SQIVND (reference sequence). CDR3 length: 15 amino acids. The V end lost 1 base, the J end lost 2 bases, and 9 bases lay between the germline ends. Clones were sequenced by immunoSEQ multiplex PCR, and TCRdb holds only the in-frame ones, with some missing. Seen here are 220,000 or so clones, nearly 90% observed once, and the top ten hold about 16%. This receptor was taken from a man aged 25 to 40 who had been exposed to COVID-19. This chain links TRBV19 with TRBJ2-1; D gene unclear. Sequencing was carried out using PBMCs or T cells enriched from blood (not recorded which). CDR3 in DNA: TGTGCCAGTAGTATAGCGGCAGGTGCCTACAATGAGCAGTTCTTC. Translated, it gives CASSIAAGAYNEQFF.